Sequencing of this T cell receptor (beta chain) was carried out in a study of blood T cell repertoires in COVID-19. Study-wide background: Sites in the United States, Italy and Spain provided acute and convalescent COVID-19 samples. PBMCs, B-cell-depleted T cells, or T cells were the source of the cDNA or gDNA that made up the material.

In the original processing: The authors estimated nucleated cell counts from reference gene primer amplification. The method was immunoSEQ multiplex PCR; TCRdb's version includes in-frame clones alone and lacks a portion of them. V and J calls plus clone size are reproduced from that table; the DNA served to infer D and trimming. Of some 44,000 clones in the sample, roughly 87% are singletons; the top ten hold 20% to 25%. V was pared by 0 bases and J by 10 bases, with 7 bases of the junction left unmatched. Germline V gene data show CDR1 as SGHRS and CDR2 as YFSETQ. CDR3 size: 15 residues. The specimen sequenced was peripheral blood. The TCR sequence derives from a woman aged 55-75 years with acute or convalescent COVID-19. The chain uses TRBV5-1 and TRBJ2-1; TRBD2 matches 10 bases. CDR3 loop: CASSLGPSGGTEQFF. Here the CDR3 DNA reads TGCGCCAGCAGCTTGGGCCCTAGCGGGGGTACGGAGCAGTTCTTC. Based on the CDR3 plus reference TRBV5-1 and TRBJ2-1, the full variable domain is KAGVTQTPRYLIKTRGQQVTLSCSPISGHRSVSWYQQTPGQGLQFLFEYFSETQRNKGNFPGRFSGRQFSNSRSEMNVSTLELGDSALYLCASSLGPSGGTEQFFGPGTRLTVL.